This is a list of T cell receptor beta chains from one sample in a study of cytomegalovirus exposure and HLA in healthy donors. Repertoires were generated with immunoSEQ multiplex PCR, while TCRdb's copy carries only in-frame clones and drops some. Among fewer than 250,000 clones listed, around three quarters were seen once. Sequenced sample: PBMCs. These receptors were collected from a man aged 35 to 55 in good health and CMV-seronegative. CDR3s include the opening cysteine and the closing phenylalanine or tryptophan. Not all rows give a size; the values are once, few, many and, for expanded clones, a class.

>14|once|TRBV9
CASSVGTGNYGYTF
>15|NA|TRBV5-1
CASSFLAGGTDTQYF
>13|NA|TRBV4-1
CASAYRGAYEQYF
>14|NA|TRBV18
CASSSMGTGDGYTF
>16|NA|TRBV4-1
CASSQATGQGNYGYTF
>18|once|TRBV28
CASSFLGTSGRSPDTQYF
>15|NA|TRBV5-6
CASSSARTGNTEAFF
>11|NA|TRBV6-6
CASQDGLKLFF
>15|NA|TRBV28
CASSPTLLITDTQYF
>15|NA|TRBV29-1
CSVELRGFGTGELFF
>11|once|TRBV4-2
CASSLLNEQFF
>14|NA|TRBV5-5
CASSRTGGDEKLFF
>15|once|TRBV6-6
CASSYYGQGHNEQFF
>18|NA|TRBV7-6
CASSLDFGLATTDNEQFF
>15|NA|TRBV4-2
CASSQSSNSGGEQYF
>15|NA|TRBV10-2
CASSEKGQLTYEQYF
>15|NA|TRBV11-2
CASSVSGGSYNEQFF
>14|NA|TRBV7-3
CASSPIGGTDSYTF
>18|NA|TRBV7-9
CASSSPSGSKKGTYEQYF
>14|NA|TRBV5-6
CASSLAQGAYEQYF
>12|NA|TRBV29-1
CSVSRQGHGYTF
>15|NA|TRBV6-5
CASRTTGGLNSPLHF
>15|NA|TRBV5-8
CASSLQAGPSYEQYF
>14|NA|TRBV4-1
CASSQTGQGIEQYF
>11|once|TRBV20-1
CSALANTEAFF
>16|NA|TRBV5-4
CASSLAPSGGRETQYF
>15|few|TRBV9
CASSVAGQGNTEAFF
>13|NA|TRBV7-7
CASSLTKNSPLHF
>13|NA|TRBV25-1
CASSAGGGYGYTF
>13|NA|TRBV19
CASSNARMGEQYF
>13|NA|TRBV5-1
CASSLAGEGTPYF
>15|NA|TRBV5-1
CASSLDRGLGNTIYF
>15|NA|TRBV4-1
CASSQSGTDNYGYTF
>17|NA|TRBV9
CASRFGRTGGSNYGYTF
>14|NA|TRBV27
CASSTAGRADTQYF
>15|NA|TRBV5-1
CASSLGAGNNQPQHF
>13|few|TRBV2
CASCRGRNQPQHF
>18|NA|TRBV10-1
CASSERAAGQGVRNEQFF
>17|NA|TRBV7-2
CASSLVGTSGGRDTQYF
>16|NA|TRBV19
CASSIGGTAPRETQYF
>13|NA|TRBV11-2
CASSSDRTYEQYF
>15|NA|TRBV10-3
CAISAQGRFAGELFF
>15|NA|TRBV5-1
CASSLADSLVETQYF
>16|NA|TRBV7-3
CASSLEAGGPLNEQFF
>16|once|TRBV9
CASSATGTSGGNEQFF
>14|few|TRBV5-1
CASSFSGDSYEQYF
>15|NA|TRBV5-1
CASSYTGTPYNEQFF
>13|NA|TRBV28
CASSGDSYTEAFF
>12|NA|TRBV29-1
CSVIGQGGGYTF
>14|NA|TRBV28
CASSLGAGITEAFF
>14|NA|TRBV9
CASTSTGAVGELFF
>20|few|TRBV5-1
CASSFHPGQLTEGNYNEQFF
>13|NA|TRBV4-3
CASGRGVGEKLFF
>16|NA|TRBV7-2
CASSLVGRNRNQPQHF
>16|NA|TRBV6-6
CASSYPKDDRGDEQFF
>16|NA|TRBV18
CASSPIGRVDPYEQYF
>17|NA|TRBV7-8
CASSLRGQLANTGELFF
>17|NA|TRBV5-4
CASSPRGVSSYNSPLHF
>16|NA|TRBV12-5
CASGLALAGITDTQYF
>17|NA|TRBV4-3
CASSQDPGQGAYQGYTF